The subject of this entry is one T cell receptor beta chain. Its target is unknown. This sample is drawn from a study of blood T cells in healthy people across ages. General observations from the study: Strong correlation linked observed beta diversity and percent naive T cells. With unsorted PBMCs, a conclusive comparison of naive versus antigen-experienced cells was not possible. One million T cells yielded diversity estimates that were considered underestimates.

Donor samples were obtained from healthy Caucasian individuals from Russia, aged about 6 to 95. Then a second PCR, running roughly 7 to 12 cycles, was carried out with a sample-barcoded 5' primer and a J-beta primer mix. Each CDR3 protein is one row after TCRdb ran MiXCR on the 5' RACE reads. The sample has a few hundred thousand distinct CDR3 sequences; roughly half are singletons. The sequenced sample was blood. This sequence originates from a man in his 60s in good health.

CDR3 in amino acids: CASSPLGQTYEQYF. Written as DNA, the CDR3 is TGTGCCAGCAGTCCTCTGGGACAGACCTACGAGCAGTACTTC. J is TRBJ2-7 and V is TRBV6-2 or TRBV6-3; 7 nucleotides align to TRBD1. CDR1 and CDR2 from the germline V gene are MNHEY and SVGEGT. There are 14 residues in the CDR3. V was clipped by 5 bases and J by 2 bases; unmatched bases: 6.